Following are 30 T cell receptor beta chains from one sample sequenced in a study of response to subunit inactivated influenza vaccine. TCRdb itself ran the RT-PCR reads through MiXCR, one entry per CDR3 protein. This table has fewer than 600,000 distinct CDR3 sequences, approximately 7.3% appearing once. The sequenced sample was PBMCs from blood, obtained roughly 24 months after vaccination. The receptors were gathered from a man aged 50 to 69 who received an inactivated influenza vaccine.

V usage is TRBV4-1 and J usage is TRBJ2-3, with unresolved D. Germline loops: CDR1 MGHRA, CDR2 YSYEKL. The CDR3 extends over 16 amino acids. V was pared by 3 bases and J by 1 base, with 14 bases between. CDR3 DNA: TGCGCCAGCAGCCATGCCCGGGCACTTCGCACAGATACGCAGTATTTT. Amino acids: CASSHARALRTDTQYF.

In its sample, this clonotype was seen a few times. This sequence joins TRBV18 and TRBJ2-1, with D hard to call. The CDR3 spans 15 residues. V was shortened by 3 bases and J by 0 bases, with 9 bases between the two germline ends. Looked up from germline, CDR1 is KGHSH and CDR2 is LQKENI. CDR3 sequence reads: CASSPLTNSYNEQFF. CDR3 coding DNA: TGTGCCAGCTCACCTCTGACGAACTCCTACAATGAGCAGTTCTTC.

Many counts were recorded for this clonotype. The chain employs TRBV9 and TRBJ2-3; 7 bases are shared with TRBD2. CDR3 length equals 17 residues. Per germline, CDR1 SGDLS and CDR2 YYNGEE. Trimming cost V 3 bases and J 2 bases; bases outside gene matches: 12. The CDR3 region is CASSAHYSGTYTDTQYF. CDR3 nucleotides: TGTGCCAGCAGCGCCCACTACAGCGGGACTTACACAGATACGCAGTATTTT. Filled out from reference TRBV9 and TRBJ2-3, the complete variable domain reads DSGVTQTPKHLITATGQRVTLRCSPRSGDLSVYWYQQSLDQGLQFLIQYYNGEERAKGNILERFSAQQFPDLHSELNLSSLELGDSALYFCASSAHYSGTYTDTQYFGPGTRLTVL.

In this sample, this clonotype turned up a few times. The DNA for the CDR3 is TGTGCCAGTAGTACAGAAGGACAGAGCTCCTACAATGAGCAGTTCTTC. Its protein is CASSTEGQSSYNEQFF. The V and J genes are TRBV19 and TRBJ2-1; perhaps TRBD1 as D (6 bases). The CDR3 has 16 residues. The V and J ends lost 4 bases and 0 bases respectively, with 13 bases between them. Germline values: CDR1 LNHDA, CDR2 SQIVND (reference sequence).

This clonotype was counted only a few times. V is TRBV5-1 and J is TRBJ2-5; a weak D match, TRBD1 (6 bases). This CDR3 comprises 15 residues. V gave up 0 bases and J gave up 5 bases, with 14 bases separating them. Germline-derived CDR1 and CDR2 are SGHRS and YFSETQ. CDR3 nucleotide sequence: TGCGCCAGCAGCTTGGGTTGGACAGTGGGTGAGACCCAGTACTTC. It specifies CASSLGWTVGETQYF. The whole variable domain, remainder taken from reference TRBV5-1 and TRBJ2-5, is KAGVTQTPRYLIKTRGQQVTLSCSPISGHRSVSWYQQTPGQGLQFLFEYFSETQRNKGNFPGRFSGRQFSNSRSEMNVSTLELGDSALYLCASSLGWTVGETQYFGPGTRLLVL.

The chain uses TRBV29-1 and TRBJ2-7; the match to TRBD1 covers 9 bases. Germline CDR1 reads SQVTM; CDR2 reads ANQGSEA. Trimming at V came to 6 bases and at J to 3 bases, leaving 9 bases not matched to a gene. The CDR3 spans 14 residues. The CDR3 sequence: CSVEFRDRDYEQYF. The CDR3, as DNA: TGCAGCGTGGAATTCCGGGACAGGGACTACGAGCAGTACTTC.

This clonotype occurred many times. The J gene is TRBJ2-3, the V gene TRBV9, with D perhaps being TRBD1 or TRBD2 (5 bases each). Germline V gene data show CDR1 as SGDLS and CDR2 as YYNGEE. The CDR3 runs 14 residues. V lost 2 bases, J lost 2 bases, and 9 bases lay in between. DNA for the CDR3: TGTGCCAGCAGCGTCGGGACCGTCACAGATACGCAGTATTTT. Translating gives CASSVGTVTDTQYF. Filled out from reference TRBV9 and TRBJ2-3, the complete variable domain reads DSGVTQTPKHLITATGQRVTLRCSPRSGDLSVYWYQQSLDQGLQFLIQYYNGEERAKGNILERFSAQQFPDLHSELNLSSLELGDSALYFCASSVGTVTDTQYFGPGTRLTVL.

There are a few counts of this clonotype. CDR3 DNA sequence: TGCAGCGTTGAGGAAATCGGAGGGGGTTTCTACAATGAGCAGTTCTTC. This translates into CSVEEIGGGFYNEQFF. The chain recombines TRBV29-1 with TRBJ2-1; possibly TRBD1 or TRBD2 for D (6 bases each). The CDR3 is 16 amino acids. The V gene's germline CDR1 is SQVTM and CDR2 ANQGSEA. Trimming left V 3 bases short and J 3 bases short, with 18 bases between.

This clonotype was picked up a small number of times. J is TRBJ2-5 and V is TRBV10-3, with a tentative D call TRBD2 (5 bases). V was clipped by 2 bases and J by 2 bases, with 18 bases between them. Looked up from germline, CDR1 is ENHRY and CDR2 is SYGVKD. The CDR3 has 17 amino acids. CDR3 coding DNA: TGTGCCATCAGTGAGCCCGGAAGGCTAGCAGGTCAAGAGACCCAGTACTTC. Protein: CAISEPGRLAGQETQYF.

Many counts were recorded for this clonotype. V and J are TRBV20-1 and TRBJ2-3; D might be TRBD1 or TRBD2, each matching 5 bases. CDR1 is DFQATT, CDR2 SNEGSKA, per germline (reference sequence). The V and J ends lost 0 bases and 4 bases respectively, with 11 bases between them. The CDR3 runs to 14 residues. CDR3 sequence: CSARDAGASDTQYF. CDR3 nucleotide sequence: TGCAGTGCTAGAGATGCCGGGGCCTCAGATACGCAGTATTTT.

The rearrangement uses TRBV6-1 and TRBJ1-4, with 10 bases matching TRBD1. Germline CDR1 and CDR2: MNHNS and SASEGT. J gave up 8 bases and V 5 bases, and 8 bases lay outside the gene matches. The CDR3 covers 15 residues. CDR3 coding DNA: TGTGCCAGCAGTACCTACGACAGGGGGCGGGAAAAACTGTTTTTT. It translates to CASSTYDRGREKLFF.

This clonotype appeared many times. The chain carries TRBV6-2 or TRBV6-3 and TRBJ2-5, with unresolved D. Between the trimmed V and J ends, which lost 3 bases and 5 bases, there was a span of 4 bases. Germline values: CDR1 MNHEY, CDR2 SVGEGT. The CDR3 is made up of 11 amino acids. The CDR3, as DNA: TGTGCCAGCAGTTATTTTGAGACCCAGTACTTC. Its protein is CASSYFETQYF.

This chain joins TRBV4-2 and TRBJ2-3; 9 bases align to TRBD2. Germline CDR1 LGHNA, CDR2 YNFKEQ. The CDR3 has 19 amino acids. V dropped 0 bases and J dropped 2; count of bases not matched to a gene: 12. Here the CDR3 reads CASSQDGAGGPYPTDTQYF. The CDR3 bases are TGTGCCAGCAGCCAAGATGGGGCGGGGGGGCCCTATCCCACAGATACGCAGTATTTT.

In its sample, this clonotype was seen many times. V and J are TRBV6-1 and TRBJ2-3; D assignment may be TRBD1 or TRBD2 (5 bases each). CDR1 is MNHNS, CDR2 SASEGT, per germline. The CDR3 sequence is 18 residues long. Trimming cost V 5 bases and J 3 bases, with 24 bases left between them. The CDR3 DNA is TGTGCCAGCAGTACCTCTCCGGGACGATACCTAGAAACAGATACGCAGTATTTT. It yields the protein CASSTSPGRYLETDTQYF.

CDR3 DNA sequence: TGTGCCAGCAGCTTAGTTGGGGAGGCCTACGAGCAGTACTTC. Its protein is CASSLVGEAYEQYF. The chain uses TRBV7-2 and TRBJ2-7, with D possibly matching TRBD2 (6 bases). V lost 1 base and J lost 2, with 9 bases in between. The CDR3 has 14 residues. Germline-derived CDR1 and CDR2 are SGHTA and FQGNSA.

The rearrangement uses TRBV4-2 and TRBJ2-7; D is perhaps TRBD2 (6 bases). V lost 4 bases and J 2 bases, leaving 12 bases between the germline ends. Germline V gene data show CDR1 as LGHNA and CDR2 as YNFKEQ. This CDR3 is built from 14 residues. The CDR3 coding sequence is TGTGCCAGCAGCCGGGACTTCGGTACCTACGAGCAGTACTTC. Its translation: CASSRDFGTYEQYF.

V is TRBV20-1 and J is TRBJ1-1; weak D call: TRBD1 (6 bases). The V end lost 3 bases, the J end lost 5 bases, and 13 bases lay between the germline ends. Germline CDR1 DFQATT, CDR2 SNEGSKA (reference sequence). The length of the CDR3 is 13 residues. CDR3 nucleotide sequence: TGCAGTGCTAGGGAGCAGGGGAGTACTGAAGCTTTCTTT. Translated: CSAREQGSTEAFF.

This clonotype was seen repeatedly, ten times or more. CDR3 bases: TGCAGTGCCCTGAAAGTAGCGGGGTTCACAGATACGCAGTATTTT. Encoded protein: CSALKVAGFTDTQYF. This rearrangement joins TRBV20-1 to TRBJ2-3, with 8 bases identical to TRBD2. This CDR3 comprises 15 residues. The V segment lost 6 bases and the J segment 2 bases; nucleotides outside the gene matches: 10. The germline CDR1 and CDR2 sequences are DFQATT and SNEGSKA (reference sequence).

The DNA for the CDR3 is TGTGCCAGCAGGGGTAGACTAGCGCTCACAGATACGCAGTATTTT. Its protein product is CASRGRLALTDTQYF. This chain links TRBV6-1 with TRBJ2-3, with TRBD2 identical over 8 bases. V dropped 6 bases and J dropped 2; count of bases not matched to a gene: 7. This CDR3 has 15 amino acids. In germline, CDR1 is MNHNS, CDR2 SASEGT.

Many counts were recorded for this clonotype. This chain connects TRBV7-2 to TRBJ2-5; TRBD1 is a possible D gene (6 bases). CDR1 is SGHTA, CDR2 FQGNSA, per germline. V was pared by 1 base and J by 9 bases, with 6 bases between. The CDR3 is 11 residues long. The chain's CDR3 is CASSLEGAQYF. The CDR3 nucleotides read TGTGCCAGCAGCTTAGAGGGGGCCCAGTACTTC.

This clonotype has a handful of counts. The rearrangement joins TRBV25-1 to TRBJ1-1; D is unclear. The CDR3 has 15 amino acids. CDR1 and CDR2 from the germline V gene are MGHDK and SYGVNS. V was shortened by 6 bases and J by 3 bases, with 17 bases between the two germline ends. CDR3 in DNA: TGTGCCAGCAGCCCCACCCAAAATGCGGACACTGAAGCTTTCTTT. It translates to CASSPTQNADTEAFF.

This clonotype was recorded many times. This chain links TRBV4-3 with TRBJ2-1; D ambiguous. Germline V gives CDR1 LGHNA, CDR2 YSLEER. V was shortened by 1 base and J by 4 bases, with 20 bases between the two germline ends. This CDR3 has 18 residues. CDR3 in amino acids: CASSQVPRAERTYNEQFF. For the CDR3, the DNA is TGCGCCAGCAGCCAAGTTCCCCGGGCGGAGAGAACTTACAATGAGCAGTTCTTC.

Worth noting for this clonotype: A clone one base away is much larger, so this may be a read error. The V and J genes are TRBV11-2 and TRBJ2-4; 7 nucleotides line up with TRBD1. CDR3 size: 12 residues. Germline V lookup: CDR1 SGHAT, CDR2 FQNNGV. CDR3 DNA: TGTGCCGGCAGCACAGGGGCCCAATATCAGTACTTC. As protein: CAGSTGAQYQYF.

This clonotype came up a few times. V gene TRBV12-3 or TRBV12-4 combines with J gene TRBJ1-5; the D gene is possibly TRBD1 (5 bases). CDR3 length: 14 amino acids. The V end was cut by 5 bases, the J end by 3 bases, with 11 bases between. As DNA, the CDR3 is TGTGCCAGCAGTCCAGGGTTCCACAATCAGCCCCAGCATTTT. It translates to CASSPGFHNQPQHF.

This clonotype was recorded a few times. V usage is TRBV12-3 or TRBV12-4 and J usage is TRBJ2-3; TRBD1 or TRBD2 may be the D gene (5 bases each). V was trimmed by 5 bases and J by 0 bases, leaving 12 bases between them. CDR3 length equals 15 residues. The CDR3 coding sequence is TGTGCCAGCAGTCGAGGGGCACGAAGCACAGATACGCAGTATTTT. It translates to CASSRGARSTDTQYF.

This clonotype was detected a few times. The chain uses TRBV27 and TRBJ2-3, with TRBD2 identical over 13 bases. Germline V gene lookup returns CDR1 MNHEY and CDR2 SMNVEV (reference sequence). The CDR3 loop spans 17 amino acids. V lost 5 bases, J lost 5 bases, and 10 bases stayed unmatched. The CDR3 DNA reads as TGTGCCAGCAGTACCTCCGGACTAGCGGGAGTCATAGATACGCAGTATTTT. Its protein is CASSTSGLAGVIDTQYF.

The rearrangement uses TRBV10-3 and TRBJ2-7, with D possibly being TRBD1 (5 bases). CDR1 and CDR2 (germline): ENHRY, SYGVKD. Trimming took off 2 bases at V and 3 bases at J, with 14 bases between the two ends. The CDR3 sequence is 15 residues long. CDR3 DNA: TGTGCCATCAGTGAGGCACAGGAGATCTACTACGAGCAGTACTTC. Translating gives CAISEAQEIYYEQYF.

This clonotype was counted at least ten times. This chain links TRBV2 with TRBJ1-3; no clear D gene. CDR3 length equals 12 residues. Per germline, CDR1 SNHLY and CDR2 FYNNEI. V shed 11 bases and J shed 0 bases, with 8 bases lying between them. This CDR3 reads CAYKASGNTIYF. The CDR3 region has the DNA TGTGCCTACAAAGCCTCTGGAAACACCATATATTTT.

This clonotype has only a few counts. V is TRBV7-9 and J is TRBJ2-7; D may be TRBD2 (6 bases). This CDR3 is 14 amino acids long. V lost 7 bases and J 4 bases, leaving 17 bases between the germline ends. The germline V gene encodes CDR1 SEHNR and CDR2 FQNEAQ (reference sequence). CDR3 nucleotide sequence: TGTGCCAGCACCCTAACCGGGAGCGCGTACGAGCAGTACTTC. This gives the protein CASTLTGSAYEQYF.

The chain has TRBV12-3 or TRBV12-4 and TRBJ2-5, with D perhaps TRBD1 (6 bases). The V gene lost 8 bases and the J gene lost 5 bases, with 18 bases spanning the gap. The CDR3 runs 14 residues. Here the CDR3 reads CASRLSAQGETQYF. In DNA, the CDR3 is TGTGCCAGCCGTCTTAGTGCCCAGGGGGAGACCCAGTACTTC.